This TCR beta chain was captured by sequencing in a study of CD8 T cells in ankylosing spondylitis. Points from the study as a whole: The study identified a TCR beta motif of roughly eight highly homologous variants that appeared characteristic of ankylosing spondylitis blood.

In its sample, this clonotype was seen many times. Its specificity is not known. TCRdb reprocessed the 5' RACE reads with MiXCR, giving one entry per CDR3 protein. The repertoire holds 500,000 or so distinct CDR3 sequences, with about 5% as singletons. Germline assignment: CDR1 LNHNV and CDR2 YYDKDF (reference sequence). CDR3 length equals 13 residues. The V end was cut by 3 bases, the J end by 5 bases, with 11 bases between. The sequenced material came from blood, either unsorted or a sorted T cell fraction (not recorded which). The sequence was collected from a male donor with ankylosing spondylitis. The chain couples TRBV15 to TRBJ2-7; a weak D match, TRBD2 (6 bases). The chain's CDR3 is CATSREGTDEQYF. The CDR3 DNA reads TGTGCCACCAGCAGGGAGGGGACGGACGAGCAGTACTTC.